The 24 T cell receptor beta chains presented below share a single source sample, sequenced in a study of blood T cell repertoires in COVID-19. The protocol was immunoSEQ multiplex PCR, while the TCRdb copy is restricted to in-frame clones and leaves out a portion. The sample shows about 280,000 clones, 70% to 90% of them seen only once. Sequencing was done on a sample of PBMCs or T cells enriched from blood (not recorded which). These receptors came from a woman in her twenties or thirties with acute COVID-19.

This chain connects TRBV28 to TRBJ1-1; 9 bases line up with TRBD1. The V and J ends lost 4 bases and 4 bases, in that order; junction bases with no gene match: 10. The CDR3 is made up of 16 amino acids. Germline assignment: CDR1 MDHEN and CDR2 SYDVKM. In nucleotides, the CDR3 is TGTGCCAGCAGTTCGGTTCCGGGACAGGGCAGCACTGAAGCTTTCTTT. This encodes CASSSVPGQGSTEAFF.

V usage is TRBV10-3 and J usage is TRBJ2-7, with a weak D call TRBD2 (7 bases). The V end was cut by 4 bases, the J end by 5 bases, with 18 bases between. The CDR3 sequence is 15 residues long. The V gene's germline CDR1 is ENHRY and CDR2 SYGVKD. Here the CDR3 DNA reads TGTGCCATCAGTGTGGGGAGGGGGGGTTTAAACGAGCAGTACTTC. Protein: CAISVGRGGLNEQYF.

This clone was picked up one time. The V call is TRBV18, the J call TRBJ1-1; D is unclear. There are 13 residues in the CDR3. The ends were cut back, 3 bases at V and 5 bases at J, with 10 bases in the middle. The germline gives CDR1 KGHSH, CDR2 LQKENI. The CDR3 region has the DNA TGTGCCAGCTCACCGCCCTCACAAACTGAAGCTTTCTTT. Amino acid sequence: CASSPPSQTEAFF.

V usage is TRBV9 and J usage is TRBJ2-7, with TRBD2 matching 9 bases. This CDR3 is built from 17 residues. Germline lookup yields CDR1 SGDLS and CDR2 YYNGEE. The V gene end was trimmed by 3 bases and the J gene end by 0 bases; junction bases not matched to a gene: 10. The CDR3 sequence: CASSGGLAGDFSYEQYF. In DNA form, the CDR3 reads TGTGCCAGCAGCGGGGGATTAGCGGGAGATTTCTCCTACGAGCAGTACTTC.

The chain combines TRBV19 with TRBJ1-6; no clear D. The germline V and J ends were trimmed by 5 bases and 0 bases, with 8 bases remaining between them. Germline V gene data show CDR1 as LNHDA and CDR2 as SQIVND (reference sequence). The CDR3 is 15 amino acids. CDR3 protein: CASSPGGSYNSPLHF. The CDR3 DNA sequence: TGTGCCAGTAGTCCGGGTGGCTCCTATAATTCACCCCTCCACTTT.

This clone has just a few counts. The chain couples TRBV13 to TRBJ2-1; TRBD2 matches at 9 bases. Trimming removed 3 bases from V and 6 bases from J; junction bases left unmatched: 3. CDR3 size: 14 residues. Germline CDR1 is PRHDT and CDR2 is FYEKMQ (reference sequence). The CDR3 region is CASSFQTSGNEQFF. In DNA form, the CDR3 reads TGTGCCAGCAGCTTCCAGACTAGCGGCAATGAGCAGTTCTTC.

The chain joins TRBV7-6 to TRBJ1-1, with D tentatively TRBD1 (6 bases). The CDR3 sequence is 15 residues long. In germline, CDR1 is SGHVS, CDR2 FNYEAQ. V dropped 3 bases and J dropped 0 bases, with 11 bases sitting between them. CDR3 loop: CASSLLDRLNTEAFF. The CDR3, as DNA: TGTGCCAGCAGCTTGCTCGACAGGTTGAACACTGAAGCTTTCTTT.

The chain joins TRBV28 to TRBJ2-2; 7 positions match TRBD1. The CDR3 covers 17 residues. The V gene end was trimmed by 11 bases and the J gene end by 4 bases; junction bases not matched to a gene: 19. Germline V CDR1 and CDR2: MDHEN, SYDVKM. The DNA of the CDR3 is TGTGCCGCGAGGGGGCAGAAGTATGGGGATTTCACCGGGGAGCTGTTTTTT. This gives the protein CAARGQKYGDFTGELFF.

Points on this clone: One junction end disagrees with the germline gene, perhaps due to a read error. This chain uses TRBV15 with TRBJ2-2; 10 bases map to TRBD2. This CDR3 spans 17 amino acids. CDR1 and CDR2 (germline): LNHNV, YYDKDF (reference sequence). CDR3 protein: CATSRDLTSGNSGELFF. For the CDR3, the DNA is TGTGCCACCAGCAGAGATCTAACTAGCGGGAACTCCGGGGAGCTGTTTTTT.

The chain uses TRBV18 and TRBJ2-4; 10 bases are shared with TRBD1. Germline CDR1 is KGHSH and CDR2 is LQKENI. This CDR3 has 15 amino acids. The trim removed 2 bases at V and 5 bases at J, leaving 3 bases unmatched. CDR3 amino acids: CASSPDRGLENIQYF. Written as DNA, the CDR3 is TGTGCCAGCTCACCAGACAGGGGGCTTGAAAACATTCAGTACTTC. The whole variable domain, remainder taken from reference TRBV18 and TRBJ2-4, is NAGVMQNPRHLVRRRGQEARLRCSPMKGHSHVYWYRQLPEEGLKFMVYLQKENIIDESGMPKERFSAEFPKEGPSILRIQQVVRGDSAAYFCASSPDRGLENIQYFGAGTRLSVL.

The chain employs TRBV27 and TRBJ1-5; D possibly corresponds to TRBD1 (6 bases). Trimming removed 4 bases at V and 8 bases at J, with 12 bases between. The CDR3 contains 13 residues. CDR1 and CDR2 (germline): MNHEY, SMNVEV (reference sequence). In DNA, the CDR3 is TGTGCCAGCAGTTCAAATCAGGGGAAGCCCCAGCATTTT. Protein: CASSSNQGKPQHF.

This clone was detected only once. The chain uses TRBV27 and TRBJ1-2; no definite D call. Trimming cost V 4 bases and J 5 bases, with 20 bases left between them. The CDR3 totals 16 residues. Germline V gene sequence: CDR1 MNHEY, CDR2 SMNVEV (reference sequence). CDR3 sequence: CASSSHPPRLTYGYTF. CDR3 nucleotides: TGTGCCAGCAGTTCCCACCCACCGCGGCTGACTTATGGCTACACCTTC.

The V and J genes are TRBV4-1 and TRBJ2-7; 10 bases are shared with TRBD1. This CDR3 contains 14 residues. Trimming removed 6 bases from V and 1 base from J; junction bases left unmatched: 3. Germline V CDR1 and CDR2: MGHRA, YSYEKL. CDR3 in DNA: TGCGCCAGCAGTTCGGGACAGGGGTCCTACGAGCAGTACTTC. Amino acid sequence: CASSSGQGSYEQYF.

CDR3 bases: TGTGCCAGCAGCTTTAGGGATTCCGGGACAGGGCCCTATGGCTACACCTTC. Its translation is CASSFRDSGTGPYGYTF. V and J are TRBV12-1 and TRBJ1-2; the table's D call TRBD1 went unverified against the DNA. TRBV12-1 is annotated as a pseudogene. This CDR3 is 17 amino acids long.

The chain combines TRBV11-3 with TRBJ2-7; 10 positions agree with TRBD1. Germline CDR1 and CDR2: SGHNT and YENEEA. With V trimmed by 5 bases and J by 3 bases, 4 bases remained unmatched. The CDR3 runs to 14 residues. This CDR3 reads CASSPGQGFYEQYF. CDR3 DNA: TGTGCCAGCAGCCCGGGACAGGGGTTCTACGAGCAGTACTTC.

V usage is TRBV3-1 (or the pseudogene TRBV3-2) and J usage is TRBJ2-2; 10 bases line up with TRBD2. The CDR3 has 16 amino acids. Germline V CDR1 and CDR2: LGHDT, YNNKEL (reference sequence). V lost 2 bases and J lost 6; bases outside the gene matches: 6. The CDR3 loop reads CASSQPRAGGPGELFF. For the CDR3, the DNA is TGTGCCAGCAGCCAACCTAGAGCGGGAGGGCCCGGGGAGCTGTTTTTT.

The chain carries TRBV11-2 and TRBJ1-1; 8 positions match TRBD1. The CDR3 runs to 17 residues. Germline values: CDR1 SGHAT, CDR2 FQNNGV. V was pared by 7 bases and J by 3 bases, with 16 bases of the junction left unmatched. The CDR3 is CASTPRRTGKRDTEAFF. The CDR3 DNA sequence: TGTGCCAGCACTCCCCGTCGGACAGGGAAGAGGGACACTGAAGCTTTCTTT.

For the CDR3, the DNA is TGTGCCAGCTCAGAAGTGCGGGGAGAAGGGAATGAGCAGTTCTTC. This translates into CASSEVRGEGNEQFF. The chain joins TRBV18 to TRBJ2-1; possible D gene TRBD2, 6 bases. Trimming removed 5 bases at V and 7 bases at J, with 18 bases between. The length of the CDR3 is 15 residues. CDR1 and CDR2 (germline): KGHSH, LQKENI.

This chain joins TRBV7-3 and TRBJ2-2, with TRBD2 matching over 10 bases. CDR3 length: 16 amino acids. Germline V lookup: CDR1 SGHTA, CDR2 FQGTGA. V shed 1 base and J 10 bases; nucleotides not matched to a gene: 9. CDR3 nucleotides: TGTGCCAGCAGCTTAAAGGCCCTAGCGGGAGAAGCGGAGCTGTTTTTT. Translating gives CASSLKALAGEAELFF.

The chain employs TRBV29-1 and TRBJ1-1; possibly TRBD1 for D (6 bases). CDR1 and CDR2 from the germline V gene are SQVTM and ANQGSEA. The length of the CDR3 is 13 residues. The V end was cut by 0 bases, the J end by 3 bases, with 8 bases between. CDR3 region: CSVEDAGDTEAFF. The CDR3 region has the DNA TGCAGCGTTGAAGATGCAGGGGACACTGAAGCTTTCTTT.

CDR3 protein: CASSVATSGPYEQYF. Written as DNA, the CDR3 is TGTGCCAGCAGCGTAGCCACTAGCGGGCCCTACGAGCAGTACTTC. The V call is TRBV9, the J call TRBJ2-7; 9 nucleotides line up with TRBD2. Per the germline V gene, CDR1 is SGDLS and CDR2 is YYNGEE. Losses at the gene ends were 0 bases for V and 2 bases for J; bases not matched to a gene: 3. There are 15 residues in the CDR3.

The chain recombines TRBV7-2 with TRBJ1-2; 8 bases are shared with TRBD1. The CDR3 consists of 14 residues. The J segment lost 4 bases and the V segment lost 7 bases, leaving 8 bases of the junction unmatched. CDR1 is SGHTA and CDR2 is FQGNSA in the germline V gene. This CDR3 reads CASIEDRESYGYTF. CDR3 coding DNA: TGTGCCAGCATCGAGGACAGGGAAAGCTATGGCTACACCTTC. The whole variable domain, remainder taken from reference TRBV7-2 and TRBJ1-2, is GAGVSQSPSNKVTEKGKDVELRCDPISGHTALYWYRQSLGQGLEFLIYFQGNSAPDKSGLPSDRFSAERTGGSVSTLTIQRTQQEDSAVYLCASIEDRESYGYTFGSGTRLTVV.

This clone was counted a single time. The chain employs TRBV29-1 and TRBJ2-3, with TRBD2 matching over 10 bases. Germline V CDR1 and CDR2: SQVTM, ANQGSEA. The CDR3 length is 14 residues. The V gene end was trimmed by 3 bases and the J gene end by 6 bases; junction bases not matched to a gene: 6. The CDR3 coding sequence is TGCAGCGTTGAGTCCGGGACTAGCGTGGATACGCAGTATTTT. This codes for CSVESGTSVDTQYF.

CDR3 nucleotides: TGTGCCAGTAGTCTACAGGGGGCCCACACCGGGGAGCTGTTTTTT. Amino acids: CASSLQGAHTGELFF. The rearrangement joins TRBV19 to TRBJ2-2; 9 bases are a match to TRBD1. V lost 5 bases to trimming and J lost 3 bases; unmatched junction nucleotides: 4. Germline CDR1 LNHDA, CDR2 SQIVND (reference sequence). CDR3 size: 15 residues.